One sample yielded the 3 T cell receptor beta chains listed below, sequenced in a study of blood T cell repertoires in COVID-19. The method was immunoSEQ multiplex PCR; TCRdb's version includes in-frame clones alone and lacks a portion of them. The repertoire has some 93,000 clones, roughly 80% of them found once; the top ten carry about a quarter. The source material was peripheral blood. These receptors originate from a human donor in a cohort sampled during active COVID-19.

The V and J genes are TRBV5-8 and TRBJ1-2; D might be TRBD1 (5 bases). This CDR3 has 11 amino acids. The V end was cut by 2 bases, the J end by 6 bases, with 5 bases between. Germline V CDR1 and CDR2: SGHTS, YDEGEE. This CDR3 is CASSFRDGYTF. The CDR3 region has the DNA TGTGCCAGCAGCTTCAGGGATGGCTACACCTTC. Filled out from reference TRBV5-8 and TRBJ1-2, the complete variable domain reads EAGVTQSPTHLIKTRGQQATLRCSPISGHTSVYWYQQALGLGLQFLLWYDEGEERNRGNFPPRFSGRQFPNYSSELNVNALELEDSALYLCASSFRDGYTFGSGTRLTVV.

The rearrangement links TRBV6-6 to TRBJ2-5; D is perhaps TRBD1 (6 bases). The CDR3 sequence is 16 residues long. Trimming shortened V by 4 bases and J by 0 bases, and 15 bases separated the two germline ends. Germline lookup yields CDR1 MNHNY and CDR2 SVGAGI (reference sequence). The CDR3 bases are TGTGCCAGCAGTTTCCCCGGACAGCCGGACCAAGAGACCCAGTACTTC. The encoded protein is CASSFPGQPDQETQYF.

The J gene is TRBJ1-1, the V gene TRBV4-1; no reliable D call. The CDR3 spans 15 residues. Germline V gene sequence: CDR1 MGHRA, CDR2 YSYEKL. V lost 0 bases to trimming and J lost 4 bases, with 12 bases between them. CDR3 in DNA: TGCGCCAGCAGCCAAGACTTGGGAGTGGGCACTGAAGCTTTCTTT. This encodes CASSQDLGVGTEAFF.